This T cell receptor beta chain was captured in a study of OX40 agonist ivuxolimab in advanced cancers. Study background: Ivuxolimab, which patients received intravenously every 2 weeks, was dosed at 0.01 to 10 mg/kg.

The study, taken as a whole, reports: It was also the case that some nonresponders had low normalized T-cell clonal expansion.

Germline V gives CDR1 SGHKS, CDR2 YYEKEE (reference sequence). CDR3 length: 15 amino acids. The germline V and J ends were trimmed by 5 bases and 2 bases, with 15 bases remaining between them. Measured with immunoSEQ multiplex PCR; TCRdb has only the in-frame clones, and not every one. The data hold over 80,000 clones, with approximately 91% observed a single time. Worth noting for this clone: Its antigen is not known.

The sequenced sample was CD4+ or CD8+ T cells sorted from blood, obtained in a trial of the OX40 agonist ivuxolimab. The sequence derives from an adult with an advanced solid tumor such as melanoma, head and neck, liver or kidney cancer. The chain carries TRBV5-5 and TRBJ2-3; D might be TRBD1 (6 bases). CDR3: CASSWGPVDTDTQYF. CDR3 bases: TGTGCCAGCAGTTGGGGGCCAGTCGACACAGATACGCAGTATTTT.